Below, one T cell receptor beta chain is given with its context. V shed 5 bases, J shed 0 bases, and the junction held 1 base outside the gene matches. Germline V gene data show CDR1 as SEHNR and CDR2 as FQNEAQ (reference sequence). The CDR3 has 15 residues. These data are taken from a study of PD-L1 blockade in urothelial cancer. Study as a whole: Investigators checked blood 3 weeks (second dose) and 6 weeks after treatment start.

Sample contribution per patient ranged from 1 to 8, covering pretreatment and on-treatment. Profiled with immunoSEQ multiplex PCR; TCRdb holds only in-frame clones, not every one. Of fewer than 45,000 clones in the sample, about 86% were seen once. Source: PBMCs, taken around atezolizumab (anti-PD-L1) treatment. The V call is TRBV7-9, the J call TRBJ2-6, with 7 bases fitting TRBD1. The receptor's source is a man aged 60-69 years with urothelial cancer. The DNA of the CDR3 is TGTGCCAGCAGCCCAGGGGGCTCTGGGGCCAACGTCCTGACTTTC. It encodes CASSPGGSGANVLTF.